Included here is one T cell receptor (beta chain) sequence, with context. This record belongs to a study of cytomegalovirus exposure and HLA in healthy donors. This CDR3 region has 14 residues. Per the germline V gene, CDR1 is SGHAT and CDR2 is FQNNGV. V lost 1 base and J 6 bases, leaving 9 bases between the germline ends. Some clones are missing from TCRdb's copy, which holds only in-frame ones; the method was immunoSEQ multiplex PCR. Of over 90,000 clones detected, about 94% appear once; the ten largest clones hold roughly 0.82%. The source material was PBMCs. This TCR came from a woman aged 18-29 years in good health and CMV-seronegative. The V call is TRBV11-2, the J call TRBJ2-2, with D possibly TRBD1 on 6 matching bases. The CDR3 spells CASSLGGRAGELFF. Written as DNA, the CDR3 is TGTGCCAGCAGCTTAGGGGGGCGCGCCGGGGAGCTGTTTTTT.